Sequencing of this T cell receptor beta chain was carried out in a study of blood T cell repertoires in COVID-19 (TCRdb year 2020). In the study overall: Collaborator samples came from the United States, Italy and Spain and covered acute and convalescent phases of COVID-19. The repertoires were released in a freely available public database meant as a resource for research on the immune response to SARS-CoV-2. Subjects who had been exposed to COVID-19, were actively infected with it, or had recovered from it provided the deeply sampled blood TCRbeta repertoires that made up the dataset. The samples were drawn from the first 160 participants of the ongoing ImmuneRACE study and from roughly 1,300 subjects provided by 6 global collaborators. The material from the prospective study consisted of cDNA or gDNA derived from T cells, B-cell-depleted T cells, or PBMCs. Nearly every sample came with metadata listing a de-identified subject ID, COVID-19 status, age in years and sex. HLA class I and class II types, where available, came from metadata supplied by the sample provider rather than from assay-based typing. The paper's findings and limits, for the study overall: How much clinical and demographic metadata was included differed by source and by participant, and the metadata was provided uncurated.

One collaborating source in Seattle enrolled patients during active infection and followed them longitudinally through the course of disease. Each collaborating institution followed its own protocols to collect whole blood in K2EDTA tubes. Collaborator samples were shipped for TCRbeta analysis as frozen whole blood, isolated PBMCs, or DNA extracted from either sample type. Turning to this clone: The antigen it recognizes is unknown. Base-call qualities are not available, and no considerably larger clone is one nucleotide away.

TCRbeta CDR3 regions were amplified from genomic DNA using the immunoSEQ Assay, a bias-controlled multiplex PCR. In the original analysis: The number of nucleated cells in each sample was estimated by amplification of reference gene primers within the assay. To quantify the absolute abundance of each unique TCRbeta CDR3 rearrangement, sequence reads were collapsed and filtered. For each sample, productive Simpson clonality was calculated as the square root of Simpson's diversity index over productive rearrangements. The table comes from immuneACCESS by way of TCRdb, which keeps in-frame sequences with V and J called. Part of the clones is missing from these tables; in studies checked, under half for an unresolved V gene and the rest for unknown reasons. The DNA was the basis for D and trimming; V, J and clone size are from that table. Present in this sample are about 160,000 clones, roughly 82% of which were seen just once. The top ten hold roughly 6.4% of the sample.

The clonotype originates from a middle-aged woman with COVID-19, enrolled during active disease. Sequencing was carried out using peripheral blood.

The CDR3 region reads CASSPPDGRRETQYF. The DNA is TGTGCCAGCTCACCACCAGACGGAAGGCGGGAGACCCAGTACTTC. The chain employs TRBV18 and TRBJ2-5, with the D gene not confidently named. The CDR3 holds 15 amino acids from the cysteine to the phenylalanine. The DNA shown is the 45-base CDR3, in frame from base 1. V loses 0 bases, J loses 5 bases, and the germline ends lie 13 bases apart. CDR1 and CDR2 are read off the germline V gene as KGHSH and LQKENI. Joined to the reference TRBV18 and TRBJ2-5 proteins, this CDR3 gives the full variable domain: NAGVMQNPRHLVRRRGQEARLRCSPMKGHSHVYWYRQLPEEGLKFMVYLQKENIIDESGMPKERFSAEFPKEGPSILRIQQVVRGDSAAYFCASSPPDGRRETQYFGPGTRLLVL.